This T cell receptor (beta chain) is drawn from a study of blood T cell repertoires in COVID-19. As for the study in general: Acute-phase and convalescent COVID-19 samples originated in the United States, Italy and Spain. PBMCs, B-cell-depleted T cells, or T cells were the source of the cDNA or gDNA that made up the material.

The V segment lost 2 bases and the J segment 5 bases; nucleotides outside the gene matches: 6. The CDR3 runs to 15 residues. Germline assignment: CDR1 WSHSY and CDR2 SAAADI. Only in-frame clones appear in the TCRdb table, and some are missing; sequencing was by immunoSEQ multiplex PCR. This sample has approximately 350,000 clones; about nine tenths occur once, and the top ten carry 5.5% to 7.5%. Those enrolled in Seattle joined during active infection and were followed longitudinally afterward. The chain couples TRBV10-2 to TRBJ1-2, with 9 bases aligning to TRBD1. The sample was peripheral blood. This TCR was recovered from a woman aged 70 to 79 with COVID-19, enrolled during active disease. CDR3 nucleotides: TGCGCCAGCAGTGAGGGTCCCGGGACAGGGTATGGCTACACCTTC. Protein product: CASSEGPGTGYGYTF.